The 22 T cell receptor beta chains below were found in one sample sequenced in a study of T cells in Graves' hyperthyroidism and ophthalmopathy. RNA transcripts provided the source from which TCR beta CDR3 regions were amplified. In the first-round RT-PCR of the TCR CDR3, the HTBI primer set was used. MiXCR was run by TCRdb on the multiplex PCR reads, yielding one entry per CDR3 protein. The profile shows roughly 520,000 distinct CDR3 sequences, approximately 25% of them singletons. Sequenced material: blood. The receptors originated from a woman aged 25-40 years with Graves' ophthalmopathy.

The rearrangement joins TRBV24-1 to TRBJ2-2; weak D call: TRBD1 (5 bases). The CDR3 has 14 amino acids. Trimming left V 4 bases short and J 9 bases short, with 14 bases between. Germline-derived CDR1 and CDR2 are KGHDR and SFDVKD. The CDR3 DNA reads TGTGCCACCAGTGACCGCTCGACAGTCCGGGAGCTGTTTTTT. This encodes CATSDRSTVRELFF.

To note about this clonotype: Possible read error: a much larger clone is one base away. This chain uses TRBV14 with TRBJ2-2; 8 positions match TRBD1. CDR1 and CDR2 from the germline V gene are SGHDN and FVKESK. This CDR3 region has 13 residues. The CDR3 sequence is CASSEQGDGELCF. CDR3 coding DNA: TGTGCCAGCAGCGAACAGGGGGACGGGGAGCTGTGTTTT.

V usage is TRBV24-1 and J usage is TRBJ2-7, with 8 bases lining up with TRBD2. This CDR3 spans 13 amino acids. Germline lookup yields CDR1 KGHDR and CDR2 SFDVKD. V lost 0 bases, J lost 8 bases, and 2 bases stayed unmatched. This CDR3 is CATSDLTSGKQYF. DNA for the CDR3: TGTGCCACCAGTGATTTGACTAGCGGTAAGCAGTACTTC.

The table lists this clonotype with many counts. The chain links TRBV7-9 to TRBJ2-7; 10 nucleotides align to TRBD1. This CDR3 is 15 amino acids long. The V gene's germline CDR1 is SEHNR and CDR2 FQNEAQ (reference sequence). V lost 2 bases, J lost 5 bases, and 6 bases stayed unmatched. The CDR3 DNA sequence: TGTGCCAGCAGCTTAACCGGGACAGGGGTCGACGAGCAGTACTTC. This encodes CASSLTGTGVDEQYF.

V usage is TRBV6-1 and J usage is TRBJ1-5; D remains unclear. The CDR3 has 14 residues. Trimming removed 7 bases from V and 5 bases from J, with 15 bases in between. Germline CDR1 and CDR2: MNHNS and SASEGT. Here the CDR3 DNA reads TGTGCCAGCACCCTCAGGCGGGATGATCAGCCCCAGCATTTT. Its translation is CASTLRRDDQPQHF.

This clonotype was recorded at least ten times. This chain links TRBV30 with TRBJ1-1, with unresolved D. V shed 4 bases and J shed 4 bases, with 10 bases lying between them. The germline gives CDR1 GTSNPN, CDR2 SVGIG (reference sequence). The CDR3 has 12 residues. The chain's CDR3 is CAWKGGLTEAFF. The CDR3 DNA follows: TGTGCCTGGAAGGGAGGGCTCACTGAAGCTTTCTTT.

The sample holds a few counts of this clonotype. The gene calls are TRBV5-8 and TRBJ1-5; maybe TRBD1 (6 bases). The CDR3 length is 20 residues. Germline V CDR1 and CDR2: SGHTS, YDEGEE. Trimming pared 5 bases from V and 0 bases from J, leaving 27 bases between. The CDR3 bases are TGTGCCAGCAGACCCCAAGGGGATCAGGGGCGACTGAATAGCAATCAGCCCCAGCATTTT. Translating gives CASRPQGDQGRLNSNQPQHF.

This clonotype came up many times. The chain is built from TRBV13 and TRBJ1-1; perhaps TRBD1 as D (6 bases). Germline V CDR1 and CDR2: PRHDT, FYEKMQ (reference sequence). This CDR3 contains 15 residues. V shed 6 bases and J shed 3 bases, with 17 bases lying between them. CDR3 sequence reads: CASRDRTVLDTEAFF. DNA for the CDR3: TGTGCCAGCAGAGATAGGACAGTTCTAGACACTGAAGCTTTCTTT.

This clonotype showed up many times. The V and J genes are TRBV5-1 and TRBJ2-5; possibly TRBD1 for D (6 bases). The germline V gene encodes CDR1 SGHRS and CDR2 YFSETQ. V was shortened by 1 base and J by 1 base, with 11 bases between the two germline ends. The CDR3 totals 15 residues. The CDR3 loop reads CASSLSGGTQETQYF. CDR3 nucleotides: TGCGCCAGCAGCTTGAGTGGGGGCACCCAAGAGACCCAGTACTTC.

This clonotype was observed at least ten times. This chain uses TRBV2 with TRBJ2-7; TRBD1 might be the D (5 bases). The V and J ends lost 6 bases and 5 bases respectively, with 11 bases between them. This CDR3 spans 12 amino acids. The germline gives CDR1 SNHLY, CDR2 FYNNEI. The CDR3 DNA reads TGTGCCAGCAGGGACAACCGAGACGAGCAGTACTTC. It yields the protein CASRDNRDEQYF.

This clonotype was observed many times. The chain is built from TRBV6-1 and TRBJ1-2; possibly TRBD1 for D (6 bases). This CDR3 region has 16 residues. Between the trimmed V and J ends, which lost 6 bases and 4 bases, there was a span of 21 bases. CDR1 is MNHNS and CDR2 is SASEGT in the germline V gene. CDR3: CASRDTGTSLGYGYTF. In DNA, the CDR3 is TGTGCCAGCAGGGATACCGGGACATCGCTGGGCTATGGCTACACCTTC.

This clonotype was picked up many times. The CDR3 DNA sequence: TGTGCCAGCAGCCAACAGGGGGTCGAGCAGTACTTC. Translated, it gives CASSQQGVEQYF. The chain joins TRBV6-1 to TRBJ2-7, with 8 bases identical to TRBD1. The trim removed 6 bases at V and 6 bases at J, leaving 4 bases unmatched. The CDR3 is made up of 12 amino acids. Germline loops: CDR1 MNHNS, CDR2 SASEGT.

This clonotype has a count of ten or more. This sequence joins TRBV28 and TRBJ1-3; TRBD1 might be the D (5 bases). Per the germline V gene, CDR1 is MDHEN and CDR2 is SYDVKM. V gave up 7 bases and J gave up 1 base, with 14 bases separating them. The CDR3 loop spans 15 amino acids. The chain's CDR3 is CASTNGAVSGNTIYF. The DNA of the CDR3 is TGTGCCAGCACCAACGGGGCCGTTTCTGGAAACACCATATATTTT.

This clonotype was seen a handful of times. CDR3 sequence reads: CASSLGVNIVTEAFF. The DNA of the CDR3 is TGTGCCAGCAGCTTAGGAGTTAACATCGTCACTGAAGCTTTCTTT. The gene calls are TRBV7-2 and TRBJ1-1; D uncertain. Between the trimmed V and J ends, which lost 1 base and 4 bases, there was a span of 13 bases. The germline V gene encodes CDR1 SGHTA and CDR2 FQGNSA. The CDR3 is 15 amino acids.

This clonotype was counted many times. The V and J genes are TRBV6-5 and TRBJ2-7; 9 bases fit TRBD2. Germline CDR1 and CDR2: MNHEY and SVGAGI. The trim removed 0 bases at V and 6 bases at J, leaving 6 bases unmatched. The CDR3 has 15 amino acids. In DNA form, the CDR3 reads TGTGCCAGCAGTTACTCGCGGGGGGGACGCAGCGAGCAGTACTTC. Encoded protein: CASSYSRGGRSEQYF.

The chain is built from TRBV20-1 and TRBJ1-6, with D possibly matching TRBD1 (6 bases). The CDR3 sequence is 19 residues long. Trimming shortened V by 0 bases and J by 0 bases, and 18 bases separated the two germline ends. Germline assignment: CDR1 DFQATT and CDR2 SNEGSKA (reference sequence). CDR3 sequence reads: CSARDPFGGAGSYNSPLHF. As DNA, the CDR3 is TGCAGTGCTAGAGATCCTTTTGGGGGCGCAGGCTCCTATAATTCACCCCTCCACTTT.

The chain combines TRBV29-1 with TRBJ1-1; D might be TRBD1 (6 bases). Germline loops: CDR1 SQVTM, CDR2 ANQGSEA. The CDR3 is 13 residues long. The ends were cut back, 6 bases at V and 1 base at J, with 12 bases in the middle. The CDR3 sequence: CSVDSPRNTEAFF. CDR3 DNA sequence: TGCAGCGTGGACAGTCCGCGGAACACTGAAGCTTTCTTT.

In its sample, this clonotype was seen many times. The chain couples TRBV20-1 to TRBJ2-5, with D maybe TRBD2 (6 bases). CDR1 is DFQATT and CDR2 is SNEGSKA in the germline V gene (reference sequence). The CDR3 is 14 amino acids. The ends were cut back, 2 bases at V and 4 bases at J, with 14 bases in the middle. CDR3 in DNA: TGCAGTGCTAGATCCGTGGAGGGGTTAGAGACCCAGTACTTC. This translates into CSARSVEGLETQYF.

This clonotype was recorded only once. The chain has TRBV15 and TRBJ2-5, with 10 bases fitting TRBD2. This CDR3 region has 14 residues. Germline-derived CDR1 and CDR2 are LNHNV and YYDKDF (reference sequence). V shed 3 bases, J shed 5 bases, and the junction held 3 bases outside the gene matches. The CDR3 coding sequence is TGTGCCACCAGCAGTAGCGGGGGGCAGGAGACCCAGTACTTC. Amino acid sequence: CATSSSGGQETQYF.

In its sample, this clonotype was seen many times. V gene TRBV6-1 combines with J gene TRBJ1-3, with D possibly TRBD1 on 5 matching bases. Germline assignment: CDR1 MNHNS and CDR2 SASEGT. The V gene lost 6 bases and the J gene lost 1 base, with 10 bases spanning the gap. CDR3 size: 14 residues. CDR3 DNA sequence: TGTGCCAGCAGGAGACAGATTTCTGGAAACACCATATATTTT. Translation: CASRRQISGNTIYF.

This clonotype has ten or more counts. The rearrangement uses TRBV12-3 or TRBV12-4 and TRBJ1-2; D is perhaps TRBD1 (5 bases). Trimming removed 5 bases from V and 13 bases from J, with 11 bases in between. The CDR3 contains 10 residues. CDR3 sequence (DNA): TGTGCCAGCAGTCTAACGGGGACCACCTTC. This gives the protein CASSLTGTTF.

In the case of this clonotype: A read error may explain this, as a much larger clone is one base away. The CDR3 sequence is CASSPLGTGYGYTF. The CDR3 DNA is TGTGCCAGCTCACCGTTGGGGACAGGCTATGGCTACACCTTC. The chain joins TRBV18 to TRBJ1-2; 8 bases map to TRBD1. This CDR3 contains 14 residues. V was pared by 3 bases and J by 4 bases, with 4 bases of the junction left unmatched. Germline CDR1 is KGHSH and CDR2 is LQKENI.